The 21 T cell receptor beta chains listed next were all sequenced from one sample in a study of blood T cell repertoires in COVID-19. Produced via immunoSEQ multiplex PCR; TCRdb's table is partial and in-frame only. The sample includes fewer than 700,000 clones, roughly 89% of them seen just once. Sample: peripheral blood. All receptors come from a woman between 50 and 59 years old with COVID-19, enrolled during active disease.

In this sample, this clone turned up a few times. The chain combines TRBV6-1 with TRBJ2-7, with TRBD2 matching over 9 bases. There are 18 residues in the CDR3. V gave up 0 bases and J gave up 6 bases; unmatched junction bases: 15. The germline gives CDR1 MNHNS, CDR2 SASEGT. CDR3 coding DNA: TGTGCCAGCAGTGAAGCCGTCAGCGGGGGGCTCTACCGGGGCGAGCAGTACTTC. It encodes CASSEAVSGGLYRGEQYF.

The CDR3 spells CASSLGLLASGANVLTF. The DNA of the CDR3 is TGTGCCAGCAGCTTGGGACTTCTCGCCTCTGGGGCCAACGTCCTGACTTTC. This chain links TRBV5-4 with TRBJ2-6; D is ambiguous. This CDR3 region has 17 residues. Deletions cut 0 bases from V and 0 bases from J, with 10 bases between. CDR1 is SGHNT, CDR2 YYREEE, per germline (reference sequence).

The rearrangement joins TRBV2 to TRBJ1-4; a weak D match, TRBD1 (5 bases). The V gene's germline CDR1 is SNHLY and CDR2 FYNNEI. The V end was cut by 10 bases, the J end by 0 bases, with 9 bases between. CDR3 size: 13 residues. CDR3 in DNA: TGTGCCATCCGACAGACAACTAATGAAAAACTGTTTTTT. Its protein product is CAIRQTTNEKLFF. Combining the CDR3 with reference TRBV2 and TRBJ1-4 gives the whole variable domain EPEVTQTPSHQVTQMGQEVILRCVPISNHLYFYWYRQILGQKVEFLVSFYNNEISEKSEIFDDQFSVERPDGSNFTLKIRSTKLEDSAMYFCAIRQTTNEKLFFGSGTQLSVL.

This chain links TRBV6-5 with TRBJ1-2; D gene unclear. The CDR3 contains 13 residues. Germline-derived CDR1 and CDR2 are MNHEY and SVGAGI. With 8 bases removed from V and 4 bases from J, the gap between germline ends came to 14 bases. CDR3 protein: CASASAGTYGYTF. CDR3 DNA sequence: TGTGCCAGCGCTTCCGCAGGCACCTATGGCTACACCTTC.

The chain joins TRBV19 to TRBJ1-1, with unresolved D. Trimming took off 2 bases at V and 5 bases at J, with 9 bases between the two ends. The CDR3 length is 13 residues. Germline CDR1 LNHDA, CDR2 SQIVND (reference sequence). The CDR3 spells CASSISAGTEAFF. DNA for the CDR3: TGTGCCAGTAGTATATCGGCGGGTACTGAAGCTTTCTTT.

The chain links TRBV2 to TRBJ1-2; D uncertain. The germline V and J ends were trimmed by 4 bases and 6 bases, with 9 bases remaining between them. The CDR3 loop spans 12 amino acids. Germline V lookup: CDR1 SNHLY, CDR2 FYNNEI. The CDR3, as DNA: TGTGCCAGCAGTGTCGTAGAGGATGGCTACACCTTC. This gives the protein CASSVVEDGYTF.

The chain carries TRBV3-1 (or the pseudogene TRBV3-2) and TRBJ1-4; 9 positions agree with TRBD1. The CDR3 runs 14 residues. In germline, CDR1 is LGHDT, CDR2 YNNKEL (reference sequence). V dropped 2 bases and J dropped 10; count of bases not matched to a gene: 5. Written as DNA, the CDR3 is TGTGCCAGCAGCCAACAGGACAGGGGCGGAAAACTGTTTTTT. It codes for CASSQQDRGGKLFF.

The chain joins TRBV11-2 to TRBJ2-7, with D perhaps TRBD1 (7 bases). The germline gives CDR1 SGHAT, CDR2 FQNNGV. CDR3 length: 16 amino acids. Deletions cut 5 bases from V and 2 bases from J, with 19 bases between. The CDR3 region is CASSRSGGTAAYEQYF. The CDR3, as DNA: TGTGCCAGCAGCCGCTCAGGAGGGACAGCAGCCTACGAGCAGTACTTC.

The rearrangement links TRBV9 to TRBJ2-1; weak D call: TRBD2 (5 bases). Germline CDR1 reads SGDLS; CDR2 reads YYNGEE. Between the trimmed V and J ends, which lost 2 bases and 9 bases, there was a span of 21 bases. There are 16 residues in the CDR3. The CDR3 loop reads CASSVRISGPFGEQFF. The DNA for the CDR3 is TGTGCCAGCAGCGTGAGAATCAGCGGTCCCTTCGGTGAGCAGTTCTTC.

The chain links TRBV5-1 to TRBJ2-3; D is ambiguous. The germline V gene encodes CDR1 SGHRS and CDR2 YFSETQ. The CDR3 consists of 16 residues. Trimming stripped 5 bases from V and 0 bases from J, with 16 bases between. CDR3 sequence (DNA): TGCGCCAGCAGGGCCATAGAGGTCGCTAGCACAGATACGCAGTATTTT. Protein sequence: CASRAIEVASTDTQYF.

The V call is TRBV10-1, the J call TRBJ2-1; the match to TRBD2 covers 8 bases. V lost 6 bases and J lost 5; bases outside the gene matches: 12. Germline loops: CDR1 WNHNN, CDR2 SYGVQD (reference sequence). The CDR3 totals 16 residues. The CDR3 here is CASSPGTSDTDNEQFF. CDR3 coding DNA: TGCGCCAGCAGCCCCGGGACTAGTGATACGGACAATGAGCAGTTCTTC.

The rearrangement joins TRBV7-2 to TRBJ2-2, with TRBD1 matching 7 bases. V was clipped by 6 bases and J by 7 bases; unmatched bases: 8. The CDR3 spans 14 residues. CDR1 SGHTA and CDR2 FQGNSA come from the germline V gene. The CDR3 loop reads CASRSWTGNGELFF. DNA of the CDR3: TGTGCCAGCAGATCATGGACAGGAAACGGGGAGCTGTTTTTT.

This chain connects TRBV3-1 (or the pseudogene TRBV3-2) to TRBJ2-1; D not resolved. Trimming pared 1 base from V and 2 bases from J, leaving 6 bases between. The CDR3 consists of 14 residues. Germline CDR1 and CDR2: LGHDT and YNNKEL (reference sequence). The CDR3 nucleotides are TGTGCCAGCAGCCAAGGCGTAGCCTACAATGAGCAGTTCTTC. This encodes CASSQGVAYNEQFF.

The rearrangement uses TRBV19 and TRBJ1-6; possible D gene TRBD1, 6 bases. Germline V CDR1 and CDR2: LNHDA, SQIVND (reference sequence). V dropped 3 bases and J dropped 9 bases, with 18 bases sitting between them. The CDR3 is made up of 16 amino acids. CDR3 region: CASSISQGWSGSPLHF. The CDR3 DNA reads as TGTGCCAGTAGTATTTCCCAGGGGTGGTCGGGTTCACCCCTCCACTTT.

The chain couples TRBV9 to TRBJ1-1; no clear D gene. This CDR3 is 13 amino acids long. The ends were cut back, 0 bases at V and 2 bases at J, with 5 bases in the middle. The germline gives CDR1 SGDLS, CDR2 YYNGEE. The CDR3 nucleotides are TGTGCCAGCAGCGTAGGCGATAACACTGAAGCTTTCTTT. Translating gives CASSVGDNTEAFF.

This chain's CDR3 is CASSQELNHSPLHF. The CDR3 bases are TGTGCCAGCAGCCAAGAACTGAATCATTCACCCCTCCACTTT. The rearrangement uses TRBV3-1 (or the pseudogene TRBV3-2) and TRBJ1-6; no definite D call. The CDR3 sequence is 14 residues long. The V gene lost 0 bases and the J gene lost 8 bases, with 8 bases spanning the gap. Germline V gives CDR1 LGHDT, CDR2 YNNKEL (reference sequence).

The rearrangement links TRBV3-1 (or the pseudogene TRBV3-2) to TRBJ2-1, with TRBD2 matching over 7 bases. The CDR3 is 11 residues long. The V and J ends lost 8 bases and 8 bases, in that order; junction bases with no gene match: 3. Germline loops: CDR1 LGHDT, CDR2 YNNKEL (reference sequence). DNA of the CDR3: TGTGCCAGCGCCCGGGGGGATGAGCAGTTCTTC. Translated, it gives CASARGDEQFF.

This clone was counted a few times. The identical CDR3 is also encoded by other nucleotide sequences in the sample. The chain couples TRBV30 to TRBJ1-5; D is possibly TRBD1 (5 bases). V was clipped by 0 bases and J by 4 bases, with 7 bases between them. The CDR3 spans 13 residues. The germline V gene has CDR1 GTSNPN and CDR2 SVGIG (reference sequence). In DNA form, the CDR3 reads TGTGCCTGGAGTGTACGGGGGAATCAGCCCCAGCATTTT. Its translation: CAWSVRGNQPQHF.

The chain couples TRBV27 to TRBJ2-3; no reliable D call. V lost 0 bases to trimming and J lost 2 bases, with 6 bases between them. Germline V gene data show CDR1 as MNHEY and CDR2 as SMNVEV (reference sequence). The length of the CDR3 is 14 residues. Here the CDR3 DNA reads TGTGCCAGCAGTTTATCGGCGGTCACAGATACGCAGTATTTT. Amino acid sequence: CASSLSAVTDTQYF.

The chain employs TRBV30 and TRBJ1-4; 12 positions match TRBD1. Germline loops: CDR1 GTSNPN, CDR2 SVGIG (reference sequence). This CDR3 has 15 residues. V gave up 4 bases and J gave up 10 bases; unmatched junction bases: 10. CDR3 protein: CAWKLGTGGTGKLFF. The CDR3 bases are TGTGCCTGGAAACTGGGGACAGGGGGCACTGGAAAACTGTTTTTT.

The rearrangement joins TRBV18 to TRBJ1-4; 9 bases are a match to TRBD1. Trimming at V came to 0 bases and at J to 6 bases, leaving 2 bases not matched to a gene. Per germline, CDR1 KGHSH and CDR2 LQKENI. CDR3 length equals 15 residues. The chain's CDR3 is CASSPPTGGDEKLFF. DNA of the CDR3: TGTGCCAGCTCACCACCTACAGGGGGCGATGAAAAACTGTTTTTT.